The 9 T cell receptor beta chains in this list originate from one sample, sequenced in a study of T-cell reconstitution after alpha-beta-depleted transplantation in children. Unique molecular identifiers featured in how the TCRbeta library was prepared. Each CDR3 protein gets one entry after TCRdb re-called the PCR reads with MiXCR. The sample lists around 440,000 distinct CDR3 sequences; about 17% were seen once. The material was PBMCs, mostly from graft donor cells, obtained 360 days after TCRalphabeta/CD19-depleted stem cell transplant. The receptors originated from a boy younger than two who had a stem cell transplant for Wiskott-Aldrich syndrome, so the T cells may come from the graft donor.

The rearrangement links TRBV5-1 to TRBJ2-5; unclear D gene. V was trimmed by 2 bases and J by 5 bases, leaving 10 bases between them. Germline V gene data show CDR1 as SGHRS and CDR2 as YFSETQ. This CDR3 contains 13 residues. This CDR3 is CASSFGRVETQYF. CDR3 DNA: TGCGCCAGCAGCTTTGGCCGGGTGGAGACCCAGTACTTC.

V gene TRBV20-1 combines with J gene TRBJ2-3; 9 bases are shared with TRBD2. The ends lost 5 bases at V and 0 bases at J; junction bases unmatched: 6. In germline, CDR1 is DFQATT, CDR2 SNEGSKA (reference sequence). The CDR3 runs 15 residues. CDR3 coding DNA: TGCAGTGCTTCTCCTCTAGCGGGGAGCACAGATACGCAGTATTTT. Its translation is CSASPLAGSTDTQYF.

This clonotype has more than one count but fewer than ten. The V call is TRBV27, the J call TRBJ2-7; D unclear. The CDR3 is 15 residues long. V was clipped by 2 bases and J by 4 bases, with 15 bases between them. Germline V lookup: CDR1 MNHEY, CDR2 SMNVEV (reference sequence). In nucleotides, the CDR3 is TGTGCCAGCAGTTTAGGGATGAAGGGCAGGTACGAGCAGTACTTC. Translation: CASSLGMKGRYEQYF.

The rearrangement links TRBV5-1 to TRBJ2-2, with D uncertain. This CDR3 comprises 11 residues. Germline CDR1 is SGHRS and CDR2 is YFSETQ. V was clipped by 7 bases and J by 6 bases, with 7 bases between them. The CDR3 loop reads CASQDPGELFF. In DNA form, the CDR3 reads TGCGCCAGCCAAGACCCCGGGGAGCTGTTTTTT. The variable domain in full, completed from reference TRBV5-1 and TRBJ2-2, reads KAGVTQTPRYLIKTRGQQVTLSCSPISGHRSVSWYQQTPGQGLQFLFEYFSETQRNKGNFPGRFSGRQFSNSRSEMNVSTLELGDSALYLCASQDPGELFFGEGSRLTVL.

The chain has TRBV29-1 and TRBJ2-1; 8 bases map to TRBD2. The CDR3 has 13 residues. Looked up from germline, CDR1 is SQVTM and CDR2 is ANQGSEA. V was pared by 7 bases and J by 7 bases, with 9 bases of the junction left unmatched. CDR3 sequence: CSGGTRGWNEQFF. The CDR3 coding sequence is TGCAGCGGGGGGACTAGGGGTTGGAATGAGCAGTTCTTC.

This chain joins TRBV20-1 and TRBJ2-2; the D is unclear. The CDR3 totals 12 residues. Germline V gene data show CDR1 as DFQATT and CDR2 as SNEGSKA (reference sequence). Trimming took off 3 bases at V and 6 bases at J, with 8 bases between the two ends. The CDR3: CSARVVAGELFF. The CDR3 DNA reads as TGCAGTGCTAGGGTTGTCGCCGGGGAGCTGTTTTTT.

The chain has TRBV27 and TRBJ2-3; TRBD1 agrees at 10 bases. This CDR3 has 15 amino acids. V gave up 4 bases and J gave up 5 bases; unmatched junction bases: 6. Germline loops: CDR1 MNHEY, CDR2 SMNVEV (reference sequence). The CDR3 sequence is CASSSLGTGEDTQYF. As DNA, the CDR3 is TGTGCCAGCAGTTCCCTCGGGACAGGGGAAGATACGCAGTATTTT.

This clonotype has only a few counts. The rearrangement uses TRBV7-9 and TRBJ2-5; perhaps TRBD1 as D (6 bases). CDR1 and CDR2 (germline): SEHNR, FQNEAQ (reference sequence). The CDR3 loop spans 15 amino acids. Trimming left V 0 bases short and J 7 bases short, with 15 bases between. This chain's CDR3 is CASSLAPGAPRTQYF. The CDR3 DNA is TGTGCCAGCAGCTTAGCCCCAGGGGCCCCAAGGACCCAGTACTTC.

This clonotype was counted a few times. J is TRBJ2-2 and V is TRBV5-1; D is perhaps TRBD2 (5 bases). CDR3 length: 13 residues. The V gene lost 3 bases and the J gene lost 7 bases, with 10 bases spanning the gap. Germline CDR1 is SGHRS and CDR2 is YFSETQ. CDR3 residues: CASSSWTGGELFF. The CDR3 DNA reads as TGCGCCAGCAGCTCTTGGACTGGCGGGGAGCTGTTTTTT.